This T cell receptor beta chain was identified in a study of CD8 T cells in ankylosing spondylitis. Germline V CDR1 and CDR2: SGHTA, FQGTGA. V lost 4 bases and J 5 bases, leaving 14 bases between the germline ends. The CDR3 is made up of 14 amino acids. One entry per CDR3 protein, called by TCRdb with MiXCR from the 5' RACE reads. The sample holds a few hundred thousand distinct CDR3 sequences, around 20% seen once. Study-wide points: According to the report, clones linked to the disease were significantly enriched in matched synovial fluid samples taken from ankylosing spondylitis patients. A motif in TCR beta, a set of seven to nine highly homologous variants, appeared characteristic of ankylosing spondylitis blood.

As for this clonotype: Antigen unknown.

The genes are TRBV7-3 and TRBJ1-1; the D gene is possibly TRBD1 (5 bases). The sequence was collected from a male donor with ankylosing spondylitis. The sequenced sample consisted of blood, either unsorted or a sorted T cell fraction (not recorded which). Written as DNA, the CDR3 is TGTGCCAGCAGCTCATCGCCGGGACGGACTGAAGCTTTCTTT. This gives the protein CASSSSPGRTEAFF.